The 6 T cell receptor beta chains reported below all come from one sample, sequenced in a study of human T cells and chemical hapten exposure. Sample time point: patch test 3, about 24 weeks after DPC sensitization. Described treatment: therapeutic diphenylcyclopropenone sensitization with weekly scalp DPC. TCRdb re-analysed the RACE reads in MiXCR, keeping a single row per CDR3 protein. Of about 84,000 distinct CDR3 sequences listed, approximately 10% are singletons. Sequencing was performed on whole blood, taken in connection with sensitization to the hapten diphenylcyclopropenone (DPC). The receptors derive from a woman aged 45-65 years with alopecia areata. Some clones in this sample may be carry-over from other donors' samples.

The V and J genes are TRBV5-8 and TRBJ2-7; D uncertain. Looked up from germline, CDR1 is SGHTS and CDR2 is YDEGEE. Trimming removed 7 bases from V and 5 bases from J, with 13 bases in between. The CDR3 has 12 amino acids. The CDR3 is CASRGRSNEQYF. The DNA for the CDR3 is TGTGCCAGCCGCGGAAGGTCAAACGAGCAGTACTTC.

The rearrangement uses TRBV7-6 and TRBJ2-2; 10 bases fit TRBD2. There are 18 residues in the CDR3. V lost 1 base and J lost 5; bases outside the gene matches: 10. Germline CDR1 reads SGHVS; CDR2 reads FNYEAQ. CDR3 sequence (DNA): TGTGCCAGCAGCTTAGAGACTAGCGGGCCCTTACGTACCGGGGAGCTGTTTTTT. This codes for CASSLETSGPLRTGELFF.

The table lists this clonotype with a few counts. The chain is built from TRBV20-1 and TRBJ1-2, with no clear D. The CDR3 totals 13 residues. Germline CDR1 is DFQATT and CDR2 is SNEGSKA (reference sequence). Trimming stripped 6 bases from V and 5 bases from J, with 16 bases between. The CDR3 bases are TGCAGTGCCCCGGCGGGGATAAAATATGGCTACACCTTC. Its translation is CSAPAGIKYGYTF.

At least ten counts were recorded for this clonotype. The chain uses TRBV11-2 and TRBJ2-4; the D is unclear. This CDR3 has 18 amino acids. Trimming pared 1 base from V and 1 base from J, leaving 17 bases between. Per germline, CDR1 SGHAT and CDR2 FQNNGV. This chain's CDR3 is CASSLASPSPMAKNIQYF. The DNA for the CDR3 is TGTGCCAGCAGCTTAGCGTCCCCCAGCCCCATGGCCAAAAACATTCAGTACTTC.

This clonotype showed up many times. The chain links TRBV25-1 to TRBJ2-1, with a tentative D call TRBD2 (6 bases). This CDR3 has 14 amino acids. Germline loops: CDR1 MGHDK, CDR2 SYGVNS. The V end lost 5 bases, the J end lost 10 bases, and 18 bases lay between the germline ends. This chain's CDR3 is CASSRAEGLGEQFF. For the CDR3, the DNA is TGTGCCAGCAGTCGAGCGGAGGGGCTGGGGGAGCAGTTCTTC.

The genes are TRBV30 and TRBJ2-2; perhaps TRBD1 as D (5 bases). The CDR3 is made up of 15 amino acids. Germline V CDR1 and CDR2: GTSNPN, SVGIG (reference sequence). Between the trimmed V and J ends, which lost 2 bases and 0 bases, there was a span of 10 bases. As DNA, the CDR3 is TGTGCCTGGAGTCGAGACAGTACGAACACCGGGGAGCTGTTTTTT. This encodes CAWSRDSTNTGELFF.